The 16 T cell receptor beta chains presented below share a single source sample, sequenced in a study of T cell responses to AZD1222 COVID-19 vaccine. Clones were read by immunoSEQ multiplex PCR, and TCRdb kept only the in-frame ones, dropping some. The table has roughly 180,000 clones, about nine tenths seen once. The material sequenced was peripheral blood, taken 28 days after the second AZD1222 dose. Receptor source: an adult who received the AZD1222 COVID-19 vaccine.

This clone has more than one count but fewer than ten. The chain has TRBV3-1 (or the pseudogene TRBV3-2) and TRBJ2-2; D is ambiguous. This CDR3 spans 15 amino acids. Germline assignment: CDR1 LGHDT and CDR2 YNNKEL (reference sequence). V lost 2 bases and J 6 bases, leaving 13 bases between the germline ends. In nucleotides, the CDR3 is TGTGCCAGCAGCCAAAGTTATCGGTCGGCCGGGGAGCTGTTTTTT. Its translation: CASSQSYRSAGELFF.

This clone has just a few counts. The CDR3 DNA reads TGTGCCAGCAGTGGGGCTAGCGGGAGGCCCGGTACTGAGCAGTTCTTC. This translates into CASSGASGRPGTEQFF. The chain joins TRBV27 to TRBJ2-1; 11 bases line up with TRBD2. The V gene end was trimmed by 5 bases and the J gene end by 9 bases; junction bases not matched to a gene: 12. The CDR3 has 16 amino acids. Germline CDR1 is MNHEY and CDR2 is SMNVEV (reference sequence).

The rearrangement uses TRBV5-1 and TRBJ2-5; possible D gene TRBD1, 6 bases. This CDR3 comprises 14 residues. The germline CDR1 and CDR2 sequences are SGHRS and YFSETQ. With 0 bases removed from V and 1 base from J, the gap between germline ends came to 7 bases. This chain's CDR3 is CASSLEGGQETQYF. In DNA, the CDR3 is TGCGCCAGCAGCTTGGAAGGGGGCCAAGAGACCCAGTACTTC.

The gene calls are TRBV18 and TRBJ2-7; 7 positions match TRBD2. Germline values: CDR1 KGHSH, CDR2 LQKENI. The length of the CDR3 is 15 residues. The trim removed 0 bases at V and 7 bases at J, leaving 9 bases unmatched. The CDR3 region has the DNA TGTGCCAGCTCACCACCTTCCCAGCGGGGCGGGGAGCAGTACTTC. This codes for CASSPPSQRGGEQYF.

The rearrangement uses TRBV7-2 and TRBJ2-7, with unresolved D. The V gene lost 1 base and the J gene lost 0 bases, with 7 bases spanning the gap. CDR1 is SGHTA, CDR2 FQGNSA, per germline. The CDR3 length is 14 residues. CDR3 nucleotide sequence: TGTGCCAGCAGCTTAGTTCCGGTCTCCTACGAGCAGTACTTC. It is translated as CASSLVPVSYEQYF.

The chain recombines TRBV21-1 with TRBJ2-5. TRBV21-1 is listed as a pseudogene. The CDR3 extends over 15 amino acids. This CDR3 reads CASLVGDHCGETQYF. Written as DNA, the CDR3 is TGTGCCAGCTTAGTTGGGGACCACTGCGGGGAGACCCAGTACTTC.

This rearrangement joins TRBV4-2 to TRBJ2-7; D might be TRBD1 or TRBD2, each matching 5 bases. V lost 1 base, J lost 0 bases, and 10 bases lay in between. From germline, CDR1 is LGHNA and CDR2 YNFKEQ. The CDR3 spans 15 residues. For the CDR3, the DNA is TGTGCCAGCAGCCAAGGGGACGCGAGCTCCTACGAGCAGTACTTC. This encodes CASSQGDASSYEQYF.

V gene TRBV29-1 combines with J gene TRBJ2-6; 7 bases fit TRBD1. The V and J ends lost 6 bases and 12 bases, in that order; junction bases with no gene match: 2. CDR1 is SQVTM and CDR2 is ANQGSEA in the germline V gene. The CDR3 loop spans 10 amino acids. In DNA, the CDR3 is TGCAGCGTATGGGACAGCGTCCTGACTTTC. Protein sequence: CSVWDSVLTF. The full variable domain, completed using reference TRBV29-1 and TRBJ2-6, is SAVISQKPSRDICQRGTSLTIQCQVDSQVTMMFWYRQQPGQSLTLIATANQGSEATYESGFVIDKFPISRPNLTFSTLTVSNMSPEDSSIYLCSVWDSVLTFGAGSRLTVL.

The chain has TRBV20-1 and TRBJ1-6; no definite D call. The CDR3 has 17 residues. Between the trimmed V and J ends, which lost 3 bases and 2 bases, there was a span of 17 bases. Germline assignment: CDR1 DFQATT and CDR2 SNEGSKA (reference sequence). CDR3 region: CSASPRRVGTYNSPLHF. CDR3 nucleotides: TGCAGTGCTAGTCCCCGGCGGGTGGGGACCTATAATTCACCCCTCCACTTT.

This chain links TRBV7-8 with TRBJ2-5; the D gene is possibly TRBD2 (6 bases). The CDR3 sequence is 13 residues long. CDR1 and CDR2 from the germline V gene are SGHVS and FQNEAQ. The V end lost 3 bases, the J end lost 4 bases, and 9 bases lay between the germline ends. CDR3 DNA sequence: TGTGCCAGCAGCTTGGGACTCCTAGAGACCCAGTACTTC. Translation gives CASSLGLLETQYF.

The chain carries TRBV5-1 and TRBJ2-1; D gene unclear. The germline V gene encodes CDR1 SGHRS and CDR2 YFSETQ. There are 12 residues in the CDR3. Between the trimmed V and J ends, which lost 4 bases and 5 bases, there was a span of 7 bases. The CDR3 spells CASSDSHNEQFF. The CDR3 bases are TGCGCCAGCAGCGATTCCCACAATGAGCAGTTCTTC.

The chain uses TRBV29-1 and TRBJ2-5; the D is unclear. The CDR3 length is 12 residues. Trimming pared 6 bases from V and 5 bases from J, leaving 13 bases between. Germline loops: CDR1 SQVTM, CDR2 ANQGSEA. For the CDR3, the DNA is TGCAGCGTCCCGAGTCATCTTGAGACCCAGTACTTC. Translating it yields CSVPSHLETQYF.

The chain links TRBV19 to TRBJ2-7, with 7 bases identical to TRBD1. The CDR3 is made up of 13 amino acids. J lost 4 bases, V lost 6 bases, and 6 bases had no gene match. Germline lookup yields CDR1 LNHDA and CDR2 SQIVND (reference sequence). The CDR3 is CASRAGTEYEQYF. CDR3 bases: TGTGCCAGTAGGGCCGGGACAGAGTACGAGCAGTACTTC.

J is TRBJ2-3 and V is TRBV5-4, with 12 bases matching TRBD2. CDR3 length equals 17 residues. The trim removed 4 bases at V and 0 bases at J, leaving 6 bases unmatched. Germline loops: CDR1 SGHNT, CDR2 YYREEE (reference sequence). This CDR3 is CASSRPGTSGSTDTQYF. The CDR3 DNA follows: TGTGCCAGCAGCCGCCCCGGGACTAGCGGGAGCACAGATACGCAGTATTTT. The full variable domain, rest sourced from reference TRBV5-4 and TRBJ2-3, is ETGVTQSPTHLIKTRGQQVTLRCSSQSGHNTVSWYQQALGQGPQFIFQYYREEENGRGNFPPRFSGLQFPNYSSELNVNALELDDSALYLCASSRPGTSGSTDTQYFGPGTRLTVL.

The chain joins TRBV30 to TRBJ2-4; maybe TRBD1 (5 bases). The V end was cut by 2 bases, the J end by 8 bases, with 16 bases between. The CDR3 is 14 residues long. CDR1 is GTSNPN, CDR2 SVGIG, per germline (reference sequence). CDR3 DNA: TGTGCCTGGAGTCCCACAGGCCGAGGATACATTCAGTACTTC. This gives the protein CAWSPTGRGYIQYF.

The V gene is TRBV7-9, the J gene TRBJ2-2; D is possibly TRBD2 (5 bases). Trimming pared 3 bases from V and 0 bases from J, leaving 8 bases between. Per the germline V gene, CDR1 is SEHNR and CDR2 is FQNEAQ (reference sequence). The CDR3 has 15 amino acids. CDR3 protein: CASSLRGPNTGELFF. DNA for the CDR3: TGTGCCAGCAGCTTGCGAGGGCCGAACACCGGGGAGCTGTTTTTT.